The sample holds a few counts of the clone carrying this T cell receptor beta chain. Its antigen is unidentified. The data stem from a study of Graves' ophthalmopathy and Graves' hyperthyroidism. RNA transcripts yielded amplified TCR beta CDR3 regions. Investigators did first-round RT-PCR with HTBI primers, then second-round multiplex PCR. A single record per CDR3 protein comes from TCRdb applying MiXCR to the multiplex PCR reads. The top ten clones hold 20% to 25% of a sample with approximately 50,000 distinct CDR3 sequences, around half of them seen once. Ophthalmopathy-affected donors exhibited moderate-to-severe activity, CAS ≥3, NOSPECS ≥4, and duration under 3 months. CDR1 and CDR2 (germline): MDHEN, SYDVKM. CDR3 length: 16 residues. V lost 2 bases to trimming and J lost 4 bases, with 14 bases between them. Study-wide points: Blood also held most thyroid clonotypes expanded above 0.001 frequency.

The TCR comes from an adult man with Graves' ophthalmopathy. The chain carries TRBV28 and TRBJ2-2, with a tentative D call TRBD2 (7 bases). Sequencing was performed on peripheral blood. CDR3 in amino acids: CASSLRGEGTTGELFF. The CDR3 nucleotides read TGTGCCAGCAGTTTAAGGGGGGAGGGGACCACCGGGGAGCTGTTTTTT.